This is a list of T cell receptor beta chains from one sample in a study of shared clonotypes between healthy human individuals. Assay used: immunoSEQ multiplex PCR; TCRdb lists only in-frame clones, some missing. The table records 470,000 or so clones, approximately 84% of them present only once. The specimen was PBMCs. These receptors were taken from a woman in her thirties or forties in good health. Some clones in this sample may be carry-over from other donors' samples. The conserved cysteine and the conserved F or W are not part of the CDR3 here. Size is stated for part of the rows, as once, few or many counts, or as a class when the clone is expanded.

few	TRBJ1-2	TRBV6-5	ASSDGTAMDGYT
NA	TRBJ2-7	TRBV28	ACRGYGSYEQY
NA	TRBJ2-2	TRBV18	ASSPLQGNTGELF
NA	TRBJ2-2	TRBV15	ATSLPGQRDTGELF
NA	TRBJ1-1	TRBV11-2	ASSLGLRDSAF
NA	TRBJ2-7	TRBV4-3	ASSHNTDSSYEQY
NA	TRBJ2-5	TRBV6-1	ASSEGQEETQY
NA	TRBJ2-1	TRBV30	AWRTSGGRGNEQF
NA	TRBJ2-7	TRBV6-6	ASGGARYEQY
NA	TRBJ2-7	TRBV7-9	ASSFGDSPKY
once	TRBJ1-5	TRBV6-4	ARSANQPQH
NA	TRBJ1-2	TRBV19	ASHFDRAGGYT
NA	TRBJ2-2	TRBV7-7	ASSPRGEGELF
NA	TRBJ2-3	TRBV6-4	ASSDSGGADTQY
NA	TRBJ2-3	TRBV7-8	ASSFEGRWTDTQY
NA	TRBJ2-7	TRBV4-2	ASSHTLGSGEQY
NA	TRBJ1-3	TRBV11-2	ASRPDGSGNTIY
few	NA	TRBV7-9	ASSSLYEQY
NA	TRBJ2-6	TRBV5-1	ATSRGGAYSGANVLT
NA	TRBJ2-7	TRBV7-9	ASSLADYEQY
few	TRBJ2-7	TRBV6-1	ASTALVYEQY
NA	TRBJ1-1	TRBV6-1	ASNERGPTEAF
NA	TRBJ2-1	TRBV30	AWSVRRVEQF
NA	TRBJ1-2	TRBV2	ASRPGQGVYGYT
NA	TRBJ2-7	TRBV4-3	ASSQDRGLAGTYEQY
few	TRBJ1-1	TRBV28	ASSSHRAHTEAF
NA	TRBJ2-3	TRBV4-2	ASSHPGLAGAGGADTQY
NA	TRBJ1-2	TRBV27	ASSLVGDYGYT
NA	TRBJ2-5	TRBV5-1	ASSLSGSKETQY
NA	TRBJ2-3	TRBV5-6	ASSWGLPQNTQY
NA	TRBJ2-2	TRBV2	ASTRRDTGELF
NA	TRBJ2-2	TRBV7-2	ASSLAPSDNTVELF
NA	TRBJ2-3	TRBV7-9	ASSPVIRGDTQY
many	TRBJ2-7	TRBV28	ASREQGAGYEQY
NA	TRBJ2-7	TRBV28	ASSFLGGVSYEQY
NA	TRBJ2-1	TRBV10-3	AISGAVGRSYNEQF
NA	TRBJ2-1	TRBV5-1	ASSLVASGRDNEQF
NA	TRBJ2-5	TRBV10-1	ASSFDRGPQETQY
NA	TRBJ2-3	TRBV18	ASSPSGADTQY
NA	TRBJ2-7	TRBV28	ASSPNPWTSGSYEQY
NA	TRBJ2-6	TRBV27	ASRRMGTSGANVLT
NA	TRBJ2-2	TRBV5-4	ASSQTGSPGELF
NA	TRBJ1-1	TRBV9	ASSVEPQGSTRAF
many	TRBJ2-1	TRBV5-8	ASSLGLAGVNEQF
NA	TRBJ2-1	TRBV19	ASSIVRSGRGNEQF
NA	TRBJ2-7	TRBV7-9	ASSFGPSRSYEQY
NA	TRBJ1-1	TRBV10-2	ASRSRGRNTEAF
NA	TRBJ1-2	TRBV6-6	ASSPGQAERR